The 5 T cell receptor beta chains below all came from one sample that was sequenced in a study of blood T cell repertoires in COVID-19. Sequencing used immunoSEQ multiplex PCR; TCRdb keeps in-frame clones, though not all of them. In the table there are about 67,000 clones, roughly three quarters of which are singletons. Sequencing used peripheral blood. The source of these receptors is a woman in her sixties with acute or convalescent COVID-19.

This clone was picked up one time. V usage is TRBV10-3 and J usage is TRBJ2-7; no clear D gene. The ends were cut back, 3 bases at V and 3 bases at J, with 12 bases in the middle. The germline V gene encodes CDR1 ENHRY and CDR2 SYGVKD. This CDR3 is 14 amino acids long. The CDR3 reads CAISDGRMNYEQYF. CDR3 bases: TGTGCCATCAGTGATGGCAGGATGAACTACGAGCAGTACTTC.

This sequence joins TRBV6-5 and TRBJ1-2; a possible D gene is TRBD1 (6 bases). Germline CDR1 and CDR2: MNHEY and SVGAGI. The V and J ends lost 4 bases and 0 bases respectively, with 15 bases between them. The length of the CDR3 is 16 residues. The CDR3 DNA follows: TGTGCCAGCAGTTGGCAAACACAGGGACCTAACTATGGCTACACCTTC. Residues: CASSWQTQGPNYGYTF.

The V gene is TRBV19, the J gene TRBJ1-2; D remains ambiguous. The CDR3 totals 15 residues. V lost 8 bases and J 4 bases, leaving 20 bases between the germline ends. The germline V gene has CDR1 LNHDA and CDR2 SQIVND (reference sequence). The CDR3 bases are TGTGCCAGTCGAGGCGGGTGGCTCGGGATCTATGGCTACACCTTC. This codes for CASRGGWLGIYGYTF.

This chain joins TRBV27 and TRBJ1-4, with D hard to call. Germline assignment: CDR1 MNHEY and CDR2 SMNVEV (reference sequence). The CDR3 runs to 13 residues. The V end was cut by 5 bases, the J end by 6 bases, with 10 bases between. DNA for the CDR3: TGTGCCAGCAGTGCAGATGGTGATGAAAAACTGTTTTTT. Its protein product is CASSADGDEKLFF.

This clone was seen only a few times. CDR3 in DNA: TGTGCCAGTAGTGCGCGCCCGGGACAGGGGACGGATGGCTACACCTTC. As protein: CASSARPGQGTDGYTF. The chain has TRBV19 and TRBJ1-2, with 10 positions matching TRBD1. V shed 5 bases, J shed 6 bases, and the junction held 12 bases outside the gene matches. The CDR3 totals 16 residues. Germline V gene sequence: CDR1 LNHDA, CDR2 SQIVND (reference sequence).